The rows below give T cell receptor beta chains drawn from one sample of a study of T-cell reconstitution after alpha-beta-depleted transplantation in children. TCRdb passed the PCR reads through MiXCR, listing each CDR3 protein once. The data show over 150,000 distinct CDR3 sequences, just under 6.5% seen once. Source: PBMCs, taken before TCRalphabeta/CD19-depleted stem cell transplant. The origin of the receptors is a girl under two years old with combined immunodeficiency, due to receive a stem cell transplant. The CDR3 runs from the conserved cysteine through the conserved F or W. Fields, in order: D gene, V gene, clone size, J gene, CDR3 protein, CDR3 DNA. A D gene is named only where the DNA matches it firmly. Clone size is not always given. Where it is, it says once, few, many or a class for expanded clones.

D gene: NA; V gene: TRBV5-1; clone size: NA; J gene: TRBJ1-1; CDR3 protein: CASSFHGGDEAFF; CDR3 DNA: TGCGCCAGCAGCTTCCACGGCGGGGATGAAGCTTTCTTT
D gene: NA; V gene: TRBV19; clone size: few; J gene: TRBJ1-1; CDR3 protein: CASSEGWRSTEAFF; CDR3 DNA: TGTGCCAGTAGCGAAGGATGGAGAAGCACTGAAGCTTTCTTT
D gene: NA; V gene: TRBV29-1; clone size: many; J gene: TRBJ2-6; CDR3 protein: CSVEATAPIPGANVLTF; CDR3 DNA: TGCAGCGTTGAAGCGACAGCTCCTATTCCTGGGGCCAACGTCCTGACTTTC
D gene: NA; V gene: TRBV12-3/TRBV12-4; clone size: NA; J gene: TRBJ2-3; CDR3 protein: CASCFRFGQRTFTDTQYF; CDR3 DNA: TGTGCCAGCTGTTTCCGTTTTGGACAACGAACTTTCACAGATACGCAGTATTTT
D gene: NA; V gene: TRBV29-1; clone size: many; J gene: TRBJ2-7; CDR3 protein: CSVVLWTSYEQYF; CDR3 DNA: TGCAGCGTTGTTTTGTGGACCTCGTACGAGCAGTACTTC
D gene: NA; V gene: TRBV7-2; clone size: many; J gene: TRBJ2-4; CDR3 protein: CASSFWGTRDIQYF; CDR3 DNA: TGTGCCAGCAGCTTCTGGGGGACCAGGGACATTCAGTACTTC
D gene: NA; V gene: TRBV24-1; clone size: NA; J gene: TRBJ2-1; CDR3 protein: CATSYTRGAGYNEQFF; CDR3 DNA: TGTGCCACCAGTTATACACGGGGGGCCGGCTACAATGAGCAGTTCTTC
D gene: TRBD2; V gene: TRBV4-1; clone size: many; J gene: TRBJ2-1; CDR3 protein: CASSQDPGGAYNEQFF; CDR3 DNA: TGCGCCAGCAGCCAAGATCCGGGAGGAGCCTACAATGAGCAGTTCTTC
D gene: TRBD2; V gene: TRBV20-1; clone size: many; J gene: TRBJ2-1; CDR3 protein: CRDGAMTSGNNEQFF; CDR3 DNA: TGCAGGGATGGGGCAATGACTAGCGGAAACAATGAGCAGTTCTTC
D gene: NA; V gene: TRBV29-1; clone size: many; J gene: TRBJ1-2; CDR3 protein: CSVEGGLGNYGYTF; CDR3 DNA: TGCAGCGTTGAGGGGGGTCTAGGAAACTATGGCTACACCTTC
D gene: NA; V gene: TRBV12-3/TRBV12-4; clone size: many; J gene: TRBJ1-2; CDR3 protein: CASSLGRPHDGYTF; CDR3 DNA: TGTGCCAGCAGTTTGGGCAGACCCCACGATGGCTACACCTTC
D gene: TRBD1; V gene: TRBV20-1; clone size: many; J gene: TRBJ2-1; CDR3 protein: CSANREGTGFHNEQFF; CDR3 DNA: TGCAGTGCCAACCGCGAGGGGACAGGGTTTCACAATGAGCAGTTCTTC
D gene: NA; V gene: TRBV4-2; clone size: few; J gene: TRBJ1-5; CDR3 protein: CASSQGRGRNQPQHF; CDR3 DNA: TGTGCCAGCAGCCAAGGGAGGGGACGCAATCAGCCCCAGCATTTT
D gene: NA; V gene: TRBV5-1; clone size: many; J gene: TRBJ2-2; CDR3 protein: CASSPWDLTGELFF; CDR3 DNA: TGCGCCAGCAGCCCATGGGACTTAACCGGGGAGCTGTTTTTT
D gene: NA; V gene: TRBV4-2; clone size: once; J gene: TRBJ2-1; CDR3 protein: CASSPGPPGYNEQFF; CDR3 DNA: TGTGCCAGCAGCCCTGGGCCCCCCGGCTACAATGAGCAGTTCTTC
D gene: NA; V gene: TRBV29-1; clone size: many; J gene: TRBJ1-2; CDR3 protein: CSVEELKDGYTF; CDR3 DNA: TGCAGCGTTGAGGAACTAAAGGATGGCTACACCTTC
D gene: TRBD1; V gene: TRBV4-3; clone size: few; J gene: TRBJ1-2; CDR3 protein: CASSQDPHYAGTANYGYTF; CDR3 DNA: TGCGCCAGCAGCCAAGATCCCCATTATGCCGGGACAGCAAACTATGGCTACACCTTC
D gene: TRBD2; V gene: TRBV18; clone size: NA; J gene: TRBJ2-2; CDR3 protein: CATAPDSGRAAGELFF; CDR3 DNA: TGTGCCACCGCACCCGATAGCGGGAGGGCCGCCGGGGAGCTGTTTTTT
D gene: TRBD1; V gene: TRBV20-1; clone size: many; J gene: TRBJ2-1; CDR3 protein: CSAIGTAEREQFF; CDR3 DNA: TGCAGTGCTATCGGGACAGCCGAACGGGAGCAGTTCTTC
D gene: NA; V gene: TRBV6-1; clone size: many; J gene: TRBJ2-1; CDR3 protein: CASSPGFGVLPYNEQFF; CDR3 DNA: TGTGCCAGCAGTCCTGGGTTCGGAGTACTACCCTACAATGAGCAGTTCTTC
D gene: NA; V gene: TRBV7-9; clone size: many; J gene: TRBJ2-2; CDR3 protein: CASSLSTWDTASHANTGELFF; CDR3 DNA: TGTGCCAGCAGCTTAAGTACCTGGGACACAGCCTCACACGCGAACACCGGGGAGCTGTTTTTT
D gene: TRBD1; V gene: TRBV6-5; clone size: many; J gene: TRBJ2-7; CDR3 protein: CASSYDRGSYEQYF; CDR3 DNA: TGTGCCAGCAGTTACGACAGGGGCTCCTACGAGCAGTACTTC
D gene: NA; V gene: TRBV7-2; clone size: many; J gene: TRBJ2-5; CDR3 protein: CASSVLPGLDAQYF; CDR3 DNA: TGTGCCAGCAGCGTCCTTCCCGGGCTAGATGCCCAGTACTTC
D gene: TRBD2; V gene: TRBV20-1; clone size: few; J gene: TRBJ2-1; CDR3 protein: CCARDPSGSYNEQFF; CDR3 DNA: TGCTGTGCTAGAGATCCTAGCGGCTCCTACAATGAGCAGTTCTTC
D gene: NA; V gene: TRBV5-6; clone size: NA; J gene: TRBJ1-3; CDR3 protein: CASSLQNTIYF; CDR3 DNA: TGTGCCAGCAGCTTGCAAAACACCATATATTTT
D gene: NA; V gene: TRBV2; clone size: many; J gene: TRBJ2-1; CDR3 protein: CASGGLDAEQFF; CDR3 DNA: TGTGCCAGCGGGGGACTTGACGCTGAGCAGTTCTTC
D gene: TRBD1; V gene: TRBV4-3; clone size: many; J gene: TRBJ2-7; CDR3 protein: CASSPTGNGEQYF; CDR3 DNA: TGCGCCAGCAGCCCGACAGGGAATGGCGAGCAGTACTTC
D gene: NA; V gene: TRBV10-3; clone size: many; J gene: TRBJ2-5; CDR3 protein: CAISPSEDGKETQYF; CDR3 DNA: TGTGCCATCAGTCCCTCTGAGGATGGTAAAGAGACCCAGTACTTC
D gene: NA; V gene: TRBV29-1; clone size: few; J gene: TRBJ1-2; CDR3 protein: CSVEGGVDGYTF; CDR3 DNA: TGCAGCGTTGAAGGCGGGGTGGATGGCTACACCTTC
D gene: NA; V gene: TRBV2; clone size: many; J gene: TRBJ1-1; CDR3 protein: CASISRSTEAFF; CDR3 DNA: TGTGCCAGCATATCCCGTAGCACTGAAGCTTTCTTT
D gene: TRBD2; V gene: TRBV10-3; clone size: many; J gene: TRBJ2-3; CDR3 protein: CAIALSGGLQDTQYF; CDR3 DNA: TGTGCCATCGCCCTTAGCGGGGGTCTCCAGGATACGCAGTATTTT
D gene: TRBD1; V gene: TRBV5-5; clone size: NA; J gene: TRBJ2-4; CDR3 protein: CASSSPWTGQNIQYF; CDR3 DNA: TGTGCCAGCAGCTCTCCCTGGACAGGCCAAAACATTCAGTACTTC
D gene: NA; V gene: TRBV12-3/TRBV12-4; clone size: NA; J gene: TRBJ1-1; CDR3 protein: CASSSQNTEAFF; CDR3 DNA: TGTGCCAGCAGTTCCCAGAACACTGAAGCTTTCTTT
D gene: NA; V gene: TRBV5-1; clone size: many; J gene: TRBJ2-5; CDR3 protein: CASSLYGETQYF; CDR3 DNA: TGCGCCAGCAGCTTGTACGGAGAGACCCAGTACTTC
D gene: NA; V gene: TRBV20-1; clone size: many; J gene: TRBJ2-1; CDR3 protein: CSGRRSYNEQFF; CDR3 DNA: TGCAGTGGGAGGCGATCCTACAATGAGCAGTTCTTC
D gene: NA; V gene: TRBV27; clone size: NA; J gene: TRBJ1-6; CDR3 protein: CASSSTGMGNSPLHF; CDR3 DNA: TGTGCCAGCAGTTCCACAGGGATGGGGAATTCACCCCTCCACTTT
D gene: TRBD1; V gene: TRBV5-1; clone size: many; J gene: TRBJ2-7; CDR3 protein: CASSNGTGGHEQYF; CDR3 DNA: TGCGCCAGCAGTAACGGGACAGGGGGACACGAGCAGTACTTC
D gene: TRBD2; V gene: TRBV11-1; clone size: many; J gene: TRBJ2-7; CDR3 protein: CASSFQVAGVDEQYF; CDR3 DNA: TGTGCCAGCAGCTTTCAGGTAGCGGGAGTAGACGAGCAGTACTTC
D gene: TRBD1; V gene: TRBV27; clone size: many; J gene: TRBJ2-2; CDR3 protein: CASSFGTGGTGELFF; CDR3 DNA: TGTGCCAGCAGTTTCGGGACAGGGGGGACCGGGGAGCTGTTTTTT
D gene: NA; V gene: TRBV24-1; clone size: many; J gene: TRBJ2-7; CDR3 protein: CATSGPRGTTEQYF; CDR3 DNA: TGTGCCACCAGTGGGCCCCGGGGCACGACGGAGCAGTACTTC
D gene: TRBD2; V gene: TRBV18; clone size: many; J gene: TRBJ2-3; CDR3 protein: CASSRPPRQGLAADTQYF; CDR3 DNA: TGTGCCAGCTCACGACCACCGCGCCAGGGACTAGCCGCAGATACGCAGTATTTT
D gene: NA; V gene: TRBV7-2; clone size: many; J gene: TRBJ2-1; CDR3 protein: CASSPTANEQFF; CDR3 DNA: TGTGCCAGCAGCCCGACCGCTAATGAGCAGTTCTTC